This T cell receptor (beta chain) was captured by sequencing in a study of T cells after yellow fever vaccination. TCRdb recomputed calls from the 5' RACE reads with MiXCR, one row per CDR3 protein. The data contain hundreds of thousands of distinct CDR3 sequences, roughly an eighth of them singletons. This clonotype was picked up a small number of times. Its matching antigen is unknown. CDR1 and CDR2 (germline): DFQATT, SNEGSKA (reference sequence). CDR3 length equals 13 residues. Deletions cut 5 bases from V and 1 base from J, with 9 bases between. Whole-study results and caveats: Among primary-vaccination clones, most reappeared after the booster, at around 97% for CD4 and more than 85% for CD8.

The sequence was collected from a man aged 25-45 years who received the YFV17D yellow fever vaccine. J is TRBJ2-4 and V is TRBV20-1; no clear D. The material was PBMCs, obtained on the day of the yellow fever booster vaccination. DNA for the CDR3: TGCAGTGCTTACGACACGGCCAAAAACATTCAGTACTTC. This codes for CSAYDTAKNIQYF.